This T cell receptor (beta chain) was retrieved from a study of cytomegalovirus exposure and HLA in healthy donors. Germline loops: CDR1 MDHEN, CDR2 SYDVKM. This CDR3 spans 15 amino acids. Trimming took 6 bases from V and 2 from J, leaving 14 bases between them. It was with 60 Vbeta and 13 Jbeta primers that the PCR ran. Repertoires were generated with immunoSEQ multiplex PCR, while TCRdb's copy carries only in-frame clones and drops some. Found here are around 100,000 clones, about 69% of them singletons; the top ten hold approximately 4.3%. Each of the donors was a healthy bone marrow donor. The sequenced sample consisted of PBMCs. The gene calls are TRBV28 and TRBJ2-1; tentatively, D is TRBD2 (6 bases). The origin of this receptor is a human donor in good health. The CDR3 DNA follows: TGTGCCAGCAGCTCCCCGGGACTTACCTACAATGAGCAGTTCTTC. This gives the protein CASSSPGLTYNEQFF.